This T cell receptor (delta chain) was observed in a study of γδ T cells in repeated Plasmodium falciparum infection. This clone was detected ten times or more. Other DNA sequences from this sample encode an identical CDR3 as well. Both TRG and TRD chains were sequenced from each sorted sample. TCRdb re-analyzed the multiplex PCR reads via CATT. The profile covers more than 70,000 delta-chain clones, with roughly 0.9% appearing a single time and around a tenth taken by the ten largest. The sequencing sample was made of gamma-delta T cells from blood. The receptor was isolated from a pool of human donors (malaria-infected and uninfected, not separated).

This CDR3 reads CALGDVDDPTYPQGSPHAGYTDKLIF. The DNA for the CDR3 is TGTGCTCTTGGGGATGTGGATGATCCTACGTACCCTCAGGGTTCCCCCCATGCCGGATACACCGATAAACTCATCTTT. The genes are TRDV1 and TRDJ1; possible D gene TRDD2, 6 bases. CDR1 is TSWWSYY and CDR2 is QGS in the germline V gene. The CDR3 loop spans 26 amino acids. Deletions cut 3 bases from V and 0 bases from J, with 44 bases between.